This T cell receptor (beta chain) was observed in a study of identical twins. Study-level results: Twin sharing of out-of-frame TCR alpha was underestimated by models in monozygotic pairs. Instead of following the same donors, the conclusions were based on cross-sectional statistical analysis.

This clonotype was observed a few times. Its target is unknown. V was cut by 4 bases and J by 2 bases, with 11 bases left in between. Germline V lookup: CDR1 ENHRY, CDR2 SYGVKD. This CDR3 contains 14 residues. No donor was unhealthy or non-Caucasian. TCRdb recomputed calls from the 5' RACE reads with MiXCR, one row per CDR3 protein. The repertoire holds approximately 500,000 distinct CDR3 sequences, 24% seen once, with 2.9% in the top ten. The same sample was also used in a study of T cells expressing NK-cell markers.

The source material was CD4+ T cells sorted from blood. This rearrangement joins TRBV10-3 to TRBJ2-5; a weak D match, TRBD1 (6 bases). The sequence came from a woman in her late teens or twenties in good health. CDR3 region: CAISGYRDQETQYF. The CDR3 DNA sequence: TGTGCCATCAGTGGATACAGGGATCAAGAGACCCAGTACTTC.